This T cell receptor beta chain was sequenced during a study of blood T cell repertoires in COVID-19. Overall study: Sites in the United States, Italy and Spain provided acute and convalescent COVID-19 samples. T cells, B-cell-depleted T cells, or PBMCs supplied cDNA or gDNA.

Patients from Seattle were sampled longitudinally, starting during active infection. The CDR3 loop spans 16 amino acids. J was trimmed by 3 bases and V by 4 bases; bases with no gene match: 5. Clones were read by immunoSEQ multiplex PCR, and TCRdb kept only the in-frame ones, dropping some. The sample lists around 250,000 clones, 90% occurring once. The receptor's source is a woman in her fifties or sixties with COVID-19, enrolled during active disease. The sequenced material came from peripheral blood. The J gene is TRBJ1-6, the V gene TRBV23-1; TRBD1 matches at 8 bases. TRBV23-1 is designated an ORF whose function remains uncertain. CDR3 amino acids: CASSPRQGNYNSPLHF. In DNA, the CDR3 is TGCGCCAGCAGTCCGCGACAGGGGAACTATAATTCACCCCTCCACTTT.